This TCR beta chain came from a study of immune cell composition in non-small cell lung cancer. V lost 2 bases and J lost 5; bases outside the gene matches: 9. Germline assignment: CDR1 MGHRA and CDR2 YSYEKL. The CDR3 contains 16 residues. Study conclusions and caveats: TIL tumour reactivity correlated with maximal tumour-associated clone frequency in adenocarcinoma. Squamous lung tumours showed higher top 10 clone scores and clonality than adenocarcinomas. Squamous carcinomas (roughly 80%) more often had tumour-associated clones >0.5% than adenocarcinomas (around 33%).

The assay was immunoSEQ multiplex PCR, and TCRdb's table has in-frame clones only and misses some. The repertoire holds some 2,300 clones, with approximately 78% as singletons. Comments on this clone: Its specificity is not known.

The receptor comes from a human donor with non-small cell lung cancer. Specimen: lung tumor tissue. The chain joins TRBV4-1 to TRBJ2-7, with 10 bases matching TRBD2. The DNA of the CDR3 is TGCGCCAGCAGCCAAAATAGCGGGGGGACTCAGCACGAGCAGTACTTC. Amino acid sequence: CASSQNSGGTQHEQYF.